The 20 T cell receptor beta chains in this list originate from one sample, sequenced in a study of molecular identifiers for immune sequencing clone quantification. TCRdb passed the PCR reads through MiXCR, listing each CDR3 protein once. Found here are 400,000 to 600,000 distinct CDR3 sequences, 20% to 25% of them singletons; the top ten hold 0.65% to 0.95%. The sequenced material came from naive CD8+ T cells from blood, with Jurkat cell RNA spiked in. Subset specified: FACS-sorted CD8+CD4-CCR7+CD45RA+ naive T cells. These receptors were taken from a human donor in good health. Some libraries in this study had Jurkat cell RNA spiked in.

J is TRBJ2-5 and V is TRBV20-1; TRBD1 is a possible D gene (5 bases). The CDR3 runs 15 residues. Trimming removed 0 bases at V and 3 bases at J, with 14 bases between. Germline assignment: CDR1 DFQATT and CDR2 SNEGSKA (reference sequence). CDR3 in DNA: TGCAGTGCTAGAGAATACCGGACACAGGAAGAGACCCAGTACTTC. Residues: CSAREYRTQEETQYF.

The chain is built from TRBV4-3 and TRBJ2-5; 15 bases match TRBD2. V lost 4 bases, J lost 5 bases, and 8 bases stayed unmatched. Germline CDR1 reads LGHNA; CDR2 reads YSLEER. The length of the CDR3 is 17 residues. The CDR3, as DNA: TGCGCCAGCAGCCGAGGACTAGCGGGGGGGCGGTATGAGACCCAGTACTTC. Residues: CASSRGLAGGRYETQYF.

There are a few counts of this clonotype. The chain uses TRBV6-6 and TRBJ1-4; D gene ambiguous. Germline V gives CDR1 MNHNY, CDR2 SVGAGI (reference sequence). The CDR3 runs to 14 residues. V gave up 6 bases and J gave up 3 bases, with 11 bases separating them. The DNA of the CDR3 is TGTGCCAGCAGGTTCGAGGGTGCTAATGAAAAACTGTTTTTT. Amino acids: CASRFEGANEKLFF.

Comments on this clonotype: An end of the junction does not agree with germline; a read error may underlie this. This chain connects TRBV19 to TRBJ2-2, with a tentative D call TRBD1 (5 bases). There are 11 residues in the CDR3. Per germline, CDR1 LNHDA and CDR2 SQIVND (reference sequence). The CDR3 sequence: CASSMTEEPFF. CDR3 DNA sequence: TGTGCCAGTAGTATGACAGAGGAGCCGTTTTTT.

This clonotype was seen more than once but under ten times. The J gene is TRBJ2-6, the V gene TRBV4-1; no firm D call. The CDR3 extends over 14 amino acids. Germline values: CDR1 MGHRA, CDR2 YSYEKL. V lost 1 base and J 3 bases, leaving 4 bases between the germline ends. This chain's CDR3 is CASSQVVGANVLTF. For the CDR3, the DNA is TGCGCCAGCAGCCAAGTAGTTGGGGCCAACGTCCTGACTTTC.

This clonotype was detected a few times. The rearrangement links TRBV7-2 to TRBJ1-1; no firm D call. CDR3 size: 14 residues. Germline V gives CDR1 SGHTA, CDR2 FQGNSA. V gave up 5 bases and J gave up 0 bases, with 10 bases separating them. CDR3 loop: CASSPAYLNTEAFF. DNA of the CDR3: TGTGCCAGCAGCCCCGCCTACTTGAACACTGAAGCTTTCTTT. The complete variable domain, with remaining parts taken from reference TRBV7-2 and TRBJ1-1, reads GAGVSQSPSNKVTEKGKDVELRCDPISGHTALYWYRQSLGQGLEFLIYFQGNSAPDKSGLPSDRFSAERTGGSVSTLTIQRTQQEDSAVYLCASSPAYLNTEAFFGQGTRLTVV.

This clonotype was observed at least ten times. This chain connects TRBV29-1 to TRBJ2-1; no reliable D call. This CDR3 comprises 13 residues. Per germline, CDR1 SQVTM and CDR2 ANQGSEA. Trimming cost V 6 bases and J 2 bases, with 11 bases left between them. CDR3 protein: CSVTTYTYNEQFF. The DNA for the CDR3 is TGCAGCGTGACAACCTACACCTACAATGAGCAGTTCTTC.

This clonotype was recorded once. A clone one base away is much larger, so this may be a read error. The rearrangement uses TRBV29-1 and TRBJ2-1; no definite D call. Germline assignment: CDR1 SQVTM and CDR2 ANQGSEA. The germline V and J ends were trimmed by 6 bases and 6 bases, with 12 bases remaining between them. The CDR3 is 12 residues long. The CDR3 nucleotides read TGCAGCGTCCGCGGCCCCTGCAATGAGCAGTTCTTC. This codes for CSVRGPCNEQFF.

The rearrangement uses TRBV20-1 and TRBJ2-7, with D maybe TRBD1 (7 bases). Trimming stripped 5 bases from V and 2 bases from J, with 16 bases between. The CDR3 is made up of 14 amino acids. CDR1 and CDR2 (germline): DFQATT, SNEGSKA (reference sequence). CDR3 sequence reads: CSAAPRDSPYEQYF. The CDR3 nucleotides read TGCAGTGCTGCCCCGCGGGACAGTCCCTACGAGCAGTACTTC.

The V gene is TRBV7-9, the J gene TRBJ2-6; maybe TRBD1 (6 bases). V was pared by 5 bases and J by 0 bases, with 14 bases between. This CDR3 contains 17 residues. Germline lookup yields CDR1 SEHNR and CDR2 FQNEAQ (reference sequence). CDR3 sequence: CASSPTTGYSGANVLTF. In DNA, the CDR3 is TGTGCCAGCAGCCCTACGACAGGATACTCTGGGGCCAACGTCCTGACTTTC.

This clonotype was detected ten times or more. The chain carries TRBV7-9 and TRBJ2-7; 11 bases are a match to TRBD2. Germline values: CDR1 SEHNR, CDR2 FQNEAQ (reference sequence). CDR3 size: 13 residues. J lost 5 bases, V lost 5 bases, and 2 bases had no gene match. The CDR3 is CASSPSGRHEQYF. CDR3 in DNA: TGTGCCAGCAGCCCTAGCGGGAGGCACGAGCAGTACTTC. The whole variable domain, filled in from reference TRBV7-9 and TRBJ2-7, reads DTGVSQNPRHKITKRGQNVTFRCDPISEHNRLYWYRQTLGQGPEFLTYFQNEAQLEKSRLLSDRFSAERPKGSFSTLEIQRTEQGDSAMYLCASSPSGRHEQYFGPGTRLTVT.

This clonotype was seen at least ten times. This rearrangement joins TRBV6-5 to TRBJ2-7, with D unresolved. The CDR3 runs to 14 residues. V dropped 0 bases and J dropped 3 bases, with 9 bases sitting between them. CDR1 and CDR2 from the germline V gene are MNHEY and SVGAGI. The CDR3 DNA reads as TGTGCCAGCAGTTACTCCGTCCAGGTCTACGAGCAGTACTTC. Amino acid sequence: CASSYSVQVYEQYF.

This clonotype has a handful of counts. The chain combines TRBV7-9 with TRBJ1-1, with D hard to call. The CDR3 is 15 residues long. Trimming took off 5 bases at V and 0 bases at J, with 13 bases between the two ends. The germline V gene encodes CDR1 SEHNR and CDR2 FQNEAQ (reference sequence). The CDR3 nucleotides read TGTGCCAGCAGCGCCCTTGGAGAAATGAACACTGAAGCTTTCTTT. Translating gives CASSALGEMNTEAFF.

Many counts were recorded for this clonotype. The rearrangement uses TRBV29-1 and TRBJ2-3; D might be TRBD2 (5 bases). The CDR3 extends over 14 amino acids. The germline V gene has CDR1 SQVTM and CDR2 ANQGSEA. V lost 3 bases and J lost 3, with 13 bases in between. The CDR3: CSVELGRRTDTQYF. The CDR3 bases are TGCAGCGTTGAGCTGGGAAGGAGGACAGATACGCAGTATTTT.

This clonotype was seen a few times. This chain joins TRBV6-2 or TRBV6-3 and TRBJ2-5; 8 bases map to TRBD2. This CDR3 comprises 16 residues. V was clipped by 7 bases and J by 3 bases; unmatched bases: 13. Germline CDR1 MNHEY, CDR2 SVGEGT. The chain's CDR3 is CASTLPRRGVEETQYF. CDR3 DNA: TGTGCCAGCACCCTCCCGAGGCGGGGGGTCGAAGAGACCCAGTACTTC.

This clonotype was counted ten times or more. V is TRBV7-9 and J is TRBJ2-5; 11 bases fit TRBD2. Trimming at V came to 0 bases and at J to 1 base, leaving 4 bases not matched to a gene. CDR1 is SEHNR and CDR2 is FQNEAQ in the germline V gene (reference sequence). This CDR3 is built from 17 residues. CDR3 region: CASSLAPGTSGQETQYF. CDR3 coding DNA: TGTGCCAGCAGCTTAGCCCCCGGGACTAGCGGCCAAGAGACCCAGTACTTC.

The J gene is TRBJ2-5, the V gene TRBV11-2, with 14 nucleotides matching TRBD2. The ends lost 0 bases at V and 2 bases at J; junction bases unmatched: 8. Germline CDR1 reads SGHAT; CDR2 reads FQNNGV. The CDR3 contains 19 residues. The CDR3 coding sequence is TGTGCCAGCAGCTTAGAAGGCGGGACTAGCGGGGGACCGCAAGAGACCCAGTACTTC. Its translation: CASSLEGGTSGGPQETQYF.

This clonotype was counted a few times. The chain couples TRBV5-1 to TRBJ2-7, with 7 bases aligning to TRBD2. This CDR3 spans 14 amino acids. V lost 3 bases to trimming and J lost 2 bases; unmatched junction nucleotides: 5. Germline V lookup: CDR1 SGHRS, CDR2 YFSETQ. The CDR3 spells CASSSGGLTYEQYF. Written as DNA, the CDR3 is TGCGCCAGCAGCTCCGGGGGGTTAACCTACGAGCAGTACTTC.

In its sample, this clonotype was seen a few times. The V call is TRBV20-1, the J call TRBJ1-6, with 7 bases matching TRBD1. Germline V gene sequence: CDR1 DFQATT, CDR2 SNEGSKA (reference sequence). The CDR3 is 17 residues long. Unmatched junction bases numbered 13, after V lost 0 bases and J lost 8 bases. The DNA for the CDR3 is TGCAGTGCTAGAGATCATCCCGACAGGGTCCCTGATTCACCCCTCCACTTT. This encodes CSARDHPDRVPDSPLHF.

Comments on this clonotype: A much larger clone differs by one base, so this may be a read error. The chain combines TRBV15 with TRBJ1-5; no clear D. Germline CDR1 reads LNHNV; CDR2 reads YYDKDF (reference sequence). The CDR3 has 15 amino acids. V was trimmed by 5 bases and J by 6 bases, leaving 17 bases between them. CDR3 in amino acids: CATSQDAGGSQPQHF. The CDR3 region has the DNA TGTGCCACCAGCCAAGACGCGGGTGGCAGTCAGCCCCAGCATTTT.